The subject of this entry is one T cell receptor (beta chain). Its antigen is not identified. This specimen comes from a study of graft-versus-host responses after intestinal transplantation. Turning to the study itself: The recipients all started with anti-thymocyte globulin induction and then took tacrolimus and steroids for 3 to 4 years. Findings and limits, study-wide: Some GvH clones appeared in ileal mucosa or blood before recipient bone marrow.

Produced via immunoSEQ multiplex PCR; TCRdb's table is partial and in-frame only. There are some 79,000 clones in the sample; approximately 91% occur only once, and under 0.4% lies in the top ten. This receptor was taken from a human donor who received an intestinal transplant. The sample was unstimulated CD4+ T cells sorted from spleen or lymph node cells, taken before intestinal transplant.

CDR3 sequence: CSVALGQGASEQYF. The CDR3 nucleotides are TGCAGCGTTGCCCTCGGACAGGGGGCTAGTGAGCAGTACTTC. This chain joins TRBV29-1 and TRBJ2-7, with 11 bases matching TRBD1. Germline trimming cut 4 bases from V and 7 bases from J; bases unmatched to any gene: 9. Germline V gene data show CDR1 as SQVTM and CDR2 as ANQGSEA. There are 14 residues in the CDR3.